The TCR beta chain under discussion was sequenced for a study of CD4 and CD8 cells across lung adenocarcinoma regions. TCRdb itself ran the PCR reads through MiXCR, one entry per CDR3 protein. The sample consists of under 8,000 distinct CDR3 sequences, under 70% of them appearing once. This clonotype was observed a handful of times. Donors had localized lung adenocarcinoma, a non-small cell lung cancer. The CDR3 sequence is 15 residues long. The junction had 3 bases not matched to a gene; V was cut back by 3 bases and J by 5 bases. Germline values: CDR1 MRHNA, CDR2 SNTAGT. Sequenced input: CD8+ T cells from the center of a lung tumor. This TCR derives from a male donor with lung adenocarcinoma. The CD4 and CD8 labels of this study may be unreliable. This chain uses TRBV6-4 with TRBJ2-3; the match to TRBD2 covers 12 bases. This CDR3 is CASSETSGSIDTQYF. The CDR3 region has the DNA TGTGCCAGCAGTGAGACTAGCGGGAGTATAGATACGCAGTATTTT.